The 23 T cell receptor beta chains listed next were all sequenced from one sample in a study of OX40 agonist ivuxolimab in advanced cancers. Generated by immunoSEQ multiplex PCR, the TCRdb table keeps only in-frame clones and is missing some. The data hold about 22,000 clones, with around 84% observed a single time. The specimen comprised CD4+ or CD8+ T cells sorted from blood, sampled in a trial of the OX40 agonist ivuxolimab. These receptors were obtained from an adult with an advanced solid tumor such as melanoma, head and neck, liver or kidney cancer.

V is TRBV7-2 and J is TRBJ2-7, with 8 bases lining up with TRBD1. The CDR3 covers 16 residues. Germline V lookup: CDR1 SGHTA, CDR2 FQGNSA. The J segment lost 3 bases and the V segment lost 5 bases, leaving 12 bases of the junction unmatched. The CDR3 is CASSANRQGTIYEQYF. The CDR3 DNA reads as TGTGCCAGCAGCGCCAATAGACAGGGGACGATCTACGAGCAGTACTTC. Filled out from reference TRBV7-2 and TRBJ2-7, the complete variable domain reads GAGVSQSPSNKVTEKGKDVELRCDPISGHTALYWYRQSLGQGLEFLIYFQGNSAPDKSGLPSDRFSAERTGGSVSTLTIQRTQQEDSAVYLCASSANRQGTIYEQYFGPGTRLTVT.

This CDR3 is CASSISGSYEQYF. CDR3 in DNA: TGTGCCAGTAGTATCAGCGGGAGCTACGAGCAGTACTTC. This chain joins TRBV19 and TRBJ2-7; 8 nucleotides match TRBD2. CDR1 is LNHDA, CDR2 SQIVND, per germline (reference sequence). V was pared by 3 bases and J by 3 bases, with 1 base of the junction left unmatched. CDR3 length: 13 amino acids. Combining the CDR3 with reference TRBV19 and TRBJ2-7 gives the whole variable domain DGGITQSPKYLFRKEGQNVTLSCEQNLNHDAMYWYRQDPGQGLRLIYYSQIVNDFQKGDIAEGYSVSREKKESFPLTVTSAQKNPTAFYLCASSISGSYEQYFGPGTRLTVT.

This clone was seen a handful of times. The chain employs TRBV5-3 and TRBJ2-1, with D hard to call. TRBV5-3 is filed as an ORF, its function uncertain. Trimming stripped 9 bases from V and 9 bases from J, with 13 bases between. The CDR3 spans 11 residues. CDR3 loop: CATAPPPEQFF. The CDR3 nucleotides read TGTGCCACCGCACCCCCCCCTGAGCAGTTCTTC.

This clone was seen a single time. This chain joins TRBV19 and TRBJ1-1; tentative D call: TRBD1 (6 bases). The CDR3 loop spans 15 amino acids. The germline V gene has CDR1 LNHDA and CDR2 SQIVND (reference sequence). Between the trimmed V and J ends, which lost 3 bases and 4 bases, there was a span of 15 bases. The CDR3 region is CASSIVGGAGTEAFF. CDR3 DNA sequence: TGTGCCAGTAGTATCGTCGGGGGCGCGGGCACTGAAGCTTTCTTT.

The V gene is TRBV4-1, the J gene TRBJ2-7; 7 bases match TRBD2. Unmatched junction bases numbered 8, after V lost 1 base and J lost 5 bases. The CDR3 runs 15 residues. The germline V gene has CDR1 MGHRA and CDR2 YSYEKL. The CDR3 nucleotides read TGCGCCAGCAGCCAAGGCCGGGCAGGGAGGGACGAGCAGTACTTC. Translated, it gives CASSQGRAGRDEQYF.

CDR3 in DNA: TGTGCCACCAGCAGTCGCCGGGACGCACCAGACTACGAGCAGTACTTC. Encoded protein: CATSSRRDAPDYEQYF. The chain employs TRBV15 and TRBJ2-7; D is possibly TRBD1 or TRBD2 (5 bases each). Germline loops: CDR1 LNHNV, CDR2 YYDKDF (reference sequence). CDR3 size: 16 residues. The V gene lost 3 bases and the J gene lost 3 bases, with 18 bases spanning the gap.

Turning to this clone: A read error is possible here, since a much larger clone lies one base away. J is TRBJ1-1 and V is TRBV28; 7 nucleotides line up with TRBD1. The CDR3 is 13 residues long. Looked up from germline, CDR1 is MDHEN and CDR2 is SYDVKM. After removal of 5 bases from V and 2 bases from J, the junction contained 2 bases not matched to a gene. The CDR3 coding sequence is TGTGCCAGCAGTGTAGGGGGCAACACTGAAGCTTTCTTT. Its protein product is CASSVGGNTEAFF.

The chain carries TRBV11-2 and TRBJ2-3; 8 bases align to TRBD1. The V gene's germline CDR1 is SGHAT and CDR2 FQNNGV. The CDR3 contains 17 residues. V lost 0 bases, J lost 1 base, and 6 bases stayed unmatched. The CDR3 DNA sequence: TGTGCCAGCAGCTTAGAGAGGGCGGACAGGGGCACAGATACGCAGTATTTT. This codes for CASSLERADRGTDTQYF.

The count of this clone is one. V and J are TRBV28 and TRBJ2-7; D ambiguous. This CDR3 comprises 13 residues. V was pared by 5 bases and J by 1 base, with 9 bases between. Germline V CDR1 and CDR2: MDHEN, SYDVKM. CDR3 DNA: TGTGCCAGCAGTCCGGTCGTGTCCTACGAGCAGTACTTC. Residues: CASSPVVSYEQYF.

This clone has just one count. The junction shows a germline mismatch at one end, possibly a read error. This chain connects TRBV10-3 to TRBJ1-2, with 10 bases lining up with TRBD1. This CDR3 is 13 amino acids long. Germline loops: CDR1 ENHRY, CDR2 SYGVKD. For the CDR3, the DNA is TGTGCCATCAGTCTGGACAGGGGGAGTTTGCTTTCCTTC. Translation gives CAISLDRGSLLSF.

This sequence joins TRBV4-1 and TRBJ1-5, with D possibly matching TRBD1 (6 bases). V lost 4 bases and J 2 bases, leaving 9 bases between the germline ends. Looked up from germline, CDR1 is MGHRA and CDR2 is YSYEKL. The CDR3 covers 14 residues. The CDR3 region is CASSPWTGNQPQHF. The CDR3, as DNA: TGCGCCAGCAGCCCGTGGACAGGCAATCAGCCCCAGCATTTT.

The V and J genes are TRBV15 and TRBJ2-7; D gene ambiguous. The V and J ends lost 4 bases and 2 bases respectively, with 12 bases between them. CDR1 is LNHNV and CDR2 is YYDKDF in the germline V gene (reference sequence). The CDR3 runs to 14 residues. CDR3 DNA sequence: TGTGCCACCAGCAAAGAGCGACTCGCCTACGAGCAGTACTTC. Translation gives CATSKERLAYEQYF.

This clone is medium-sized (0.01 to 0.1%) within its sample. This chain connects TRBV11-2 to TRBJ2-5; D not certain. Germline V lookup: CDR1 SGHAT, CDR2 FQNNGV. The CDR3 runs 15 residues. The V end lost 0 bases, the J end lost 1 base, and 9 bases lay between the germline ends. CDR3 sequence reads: CASSLDLTSQETQYF. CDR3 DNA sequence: TGTGCCAGCAGCTTAGATCTGACCTCCCAAGAGACCCAGTACTTC. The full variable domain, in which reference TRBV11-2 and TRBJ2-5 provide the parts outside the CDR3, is EAGVAQSPRYKIIEKRQSVAFWCNPISGHATLYWYQQILGQGPKLLIQFQNNGVVDDSQLPKDRFSAERLKGVDSTLKIQPAKLEDSAVYLCASSLDLTSQETQYFGPGTRLLVL.

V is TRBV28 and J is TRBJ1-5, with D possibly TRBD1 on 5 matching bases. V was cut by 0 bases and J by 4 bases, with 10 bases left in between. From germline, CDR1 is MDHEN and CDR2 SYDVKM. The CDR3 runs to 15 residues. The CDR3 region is CASSLWQGGNQPQHF. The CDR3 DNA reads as TGTGCCAGCAGTTTATGGCAGGGAGGGAATCAGCCCCAGCATTTT.

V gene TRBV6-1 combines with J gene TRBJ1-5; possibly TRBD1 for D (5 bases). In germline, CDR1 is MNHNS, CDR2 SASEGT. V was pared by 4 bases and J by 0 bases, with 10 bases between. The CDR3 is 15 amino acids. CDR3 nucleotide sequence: TGTGCCAGCAGTGCTGACAGATATAGCAATCAGCCCCAGCATTTT. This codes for CASSADRYSNQPQHF.

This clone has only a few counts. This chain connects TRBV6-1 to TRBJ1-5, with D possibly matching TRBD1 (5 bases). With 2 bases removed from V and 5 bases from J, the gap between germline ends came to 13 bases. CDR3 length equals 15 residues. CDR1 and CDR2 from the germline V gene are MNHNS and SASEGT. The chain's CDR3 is CASSETNLGDQPQHF. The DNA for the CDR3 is TGTGCCAGCAGTGAAACAAACCTAGGGGATCAGCCCCAGCATTTT.

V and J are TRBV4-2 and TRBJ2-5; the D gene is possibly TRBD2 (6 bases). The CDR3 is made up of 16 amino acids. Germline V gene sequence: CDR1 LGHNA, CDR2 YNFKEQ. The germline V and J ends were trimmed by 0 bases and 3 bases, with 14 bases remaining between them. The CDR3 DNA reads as TGTGCCAGCAGCCAAGAACGGGGGTGGGAGGAAGAGACCCAGTACTTC. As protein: CASSQERGWEEETQYF.

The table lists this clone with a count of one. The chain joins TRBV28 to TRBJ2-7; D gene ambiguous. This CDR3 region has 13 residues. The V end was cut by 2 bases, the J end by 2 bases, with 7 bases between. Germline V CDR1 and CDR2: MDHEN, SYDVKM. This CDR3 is CASSLGSPYEQYF. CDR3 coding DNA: TGTGCCAGCAGTTTAGGTAGCCCCTACGAGCAGTACTTC.

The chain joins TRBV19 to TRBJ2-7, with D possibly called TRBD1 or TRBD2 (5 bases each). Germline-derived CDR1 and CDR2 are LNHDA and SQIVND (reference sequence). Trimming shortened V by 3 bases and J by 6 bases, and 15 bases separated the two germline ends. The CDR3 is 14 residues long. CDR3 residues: CASSIFPQEAEQYF. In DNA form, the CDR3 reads TGTGCCAGTAGTATCTTCCCACAGGAGGCCGAGCAGTACTTC.

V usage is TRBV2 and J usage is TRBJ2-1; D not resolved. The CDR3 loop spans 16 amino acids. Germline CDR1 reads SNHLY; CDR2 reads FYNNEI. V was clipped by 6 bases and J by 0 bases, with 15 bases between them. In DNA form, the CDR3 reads TGTGCCAGCAGCCTCGTGGAGACCAGCTCCTACAATGAGCAGTTCTTC. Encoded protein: CASSLVETSSYNEQFF.

CDR3 sequence (DNA): TGTGCCAGTCGGGGGGGGAACTCTGGAAACACCATATATTTT. It specifies CASRGGNSGNTIYF. This rearrangement joins TRBV6-4 to TRBJ1-3, with a tentative D call TRBD1 (5 bases). The CDR3 runs to 14 residues. Trimming took 9 bases from V and 0 from J, leaving 12 bases between them. Germline V gene data show CDR1 as MRHNA and CDR2 as SNTAGT.

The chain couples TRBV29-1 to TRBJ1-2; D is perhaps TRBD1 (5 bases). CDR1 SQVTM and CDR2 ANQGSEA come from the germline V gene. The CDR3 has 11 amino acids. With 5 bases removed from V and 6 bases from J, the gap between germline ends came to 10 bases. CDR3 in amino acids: CSVRQGNGYTF. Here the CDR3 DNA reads TGCAGCGTTCGGCAGGGAAATGGCTACACCTTC.

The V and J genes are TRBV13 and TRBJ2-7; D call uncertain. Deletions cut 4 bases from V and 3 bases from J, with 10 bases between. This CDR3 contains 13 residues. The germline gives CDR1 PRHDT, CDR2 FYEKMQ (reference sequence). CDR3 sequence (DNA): TGTGCCAGCAGCTCCCCCCCCTTCTACGAGCAGTACTTC. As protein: CASSSPPFYEQYF.